The 6 T cell receptor beta chains below come from one sample, sequenced in a study of blood T cell repertoires in COVID-19. Only in-frame clones appear in the TCRdb table, and some are missing; sequencing was by immunoSEQ multiplex PCR. Among 95,000 to 150,000 clones listed, about two thirds were seen once. Sequencing was carried out using peripheral blood. All receptors come from a human donor with acute or convalescent COVID-19. The donor label of this sample is uncertain.

The rearrangement uses TRBV7-2 and TRBJ2-3; 11 nucleotides agree with TRBD2. This CDR3 has 16 residues. Germline-derived CDR1 and CDR2 are SGHTA and FQGNSA. Unmatched junction bases numbered 8, after V lost 5 bases and J lost 4 bases. CDR3 region: CASSLRLAGLPDTQYF. The CDR3 bases are TGTGCCAGCAGCCTAAGACTAGCGGGGTTACCAGATACGCAGTATTTT.

J is TRBJ2-2 and V is TRBV7-2, with D possibly TRBD2 on 6 matching bases. The CDR3 covers 16 residues. V was trimmed by 5 bases and J by 2 bases, leaving 15 bases between them. In germline, CDR1 is SGHTA, CDR2 FQGNSA. CDR3 coding DNA: TGTGCCAGCAGCCGTCTTGGGACTGTAAACACCGGGGAGCTGTTTTTT. As protein: CASSRLGTVNTGELFF.

V usage is TRBV7-9 and J usage is TRBJ2-2; possibly TRBD1 for D (7 bases). Germline CDR1 is SEHNR and CDR2 is FQNEAQ (reference sequence). The V gene lost 5 bases and the J gene lost 4 bases, with 17 bases spanning the gap. The CDR3 has 16 residues. CDR3 bases: TGTGCCAGCAGCATTGCGACAGGGCGGGGCACCGGGGAGCTGTTTTTT. Its translation is CASSIATGRGTGELFF. Drawing the rest from reference TRBV7-9 and TRBJ2-2, the complete variable domain is DTGVSQNPRHKITKRGQNVTFRCDPISEHNRLYWYRQTLGQGPEFLTYFQNEAQLEKSRLLSDRFSAERPKGSFSTLEIQRTEQGDSAMYLCASSIATGRGTGELFFGEGSRLTVL.

This clone was seen a handful of times. The V call is TRBV12-3 or TRBV12-4, the J call TRBJ2-7; D is unclear. The CDR3 loop spans 13 amino acids. Trimming took 3 bases from V and 3 from J, leaving 9 bases between them. As DNA, the CDR3 is TGTGCCAGCAGTTTCTCACAGATCTACGAGCAGTACTTC. Translated, it gives CASSFSQIYEQYF.

This clone was detected a few times. This sequence joins TRBV19 and TRBJ2-5; 7 bases align to TRBD1. The germline V gene has CDR1 LNHDA and CDR2 SQIVND (reference sequence). This CDR3 region has 13 residues. J lost 0 bases, V lost 7 bases, and 2 bases had no gene match. The CDR3 DNA reads TGTGCCAGTACGGGACAGCACCAAGAGACCCAGTACTTC. Protein sequence: CASTGQHQETQYF.

This chain connects TRBV18 to TRBJ1-1; the D is unclear. The germline CDR1 and CDR2 sequences are KGHSH and LQKENI. This CDR3 is 12 amino acids long. Trimming removed 3 bases at V and 4 bases at J, with 6 bases between. The CDR3 region is CASSPGVTEAFF. Here the CDR3 DNA reads TGTGCCAGCTCACCTGGAGTCACTGAAGCTTTCTTT.